What follows is one TCR beta chain and its context. Its antigen is not identified. The V gene lost 2 bases and the J gene lost 2 bases, with 11 bases spanning the gap. The germline gives CDR1 SGDLS, CDR2 YYNGEE. The CDR3 runs 14 residues. The sample's time point: recipient sample about 28 days before transplant, after cytoreduction. The repertoire was sequenced with immunoSEQ multiplex PCR; TCRdb's copy has only in-frame clones and lacks some. The table shows tens of thousands of clones, with 85% to 95% occurring only once. This record belongs to a study of T cell clonotyping in hematopoietic cell transplantation. Findings and limits, study-wide: After transplant, recipient diversity fell while pathologically expanded clonotypes grew through day 180. Broader posttransplant TCR repertoire diversity was predicted by graft donor and pretransplant recipient Inverse Simpson Index values.

The material was peripheral blood mononuclear cells, obtained before stem cell transplant. The source is a man in his forties with chronic myeloid leukemia. Some clones in this sample may be carry-over from other donors' samples. The chain couples TRBV9 to TRBJ2-7; D gene ambiguous. The CDR3 DNA is TGTGCCAGCAGCGTCGAAGTAGAAACCTACGAGCAGTACTTC. It codes for CASSVEVETYEQYF.